This TCR beta chain was retrieved from a study of T cells in Graves' hyperthyroidism and ophthalmopathy. Across the study: Blood was drawn when the patient was first diagnosed and still untreated.

Each 10 ml fresh peripheral blood draw supplied the PBMCs. Overall study findings and caveats: Among thyroid clonotypes expanded above 0.001, most also appeared in blood.

This clonotype came up many times. Its antigen is unidentified. This CDR3 has 14 amino acids. Germline assignment: CDR1 MDHEN and CDR2 SYDVKM. The V and J ends lost 8 bases and 7 bases, in that order; junction bases with no gene match: 14. What was amplified from RNA transcripts were TCR beta CDR3 regions. Initially, a first-round RT-PCR of the TCR CDR3 employed the HTBI primer set. Using its own MiXCR run on the multiplex PCR reads, TCRdb lists one record per CDR3 protein. This sample has about 610,000 distinct CDR3 sequences, with about 15% found just once. This sequence was found in a woman aged 40 to 50 with Graves' ophthalmopathy. The sample comprised blood. This sequence joins TRBV28 and TRBJ2-7, with TRBD1 matching 7 bases. The CDR3 region has the DNA TGTGCCAGCGGTCCTGGACAGGTCTCTAGGGAGCAGTACTTC. Its protein is CASGPGQVSREQYF.